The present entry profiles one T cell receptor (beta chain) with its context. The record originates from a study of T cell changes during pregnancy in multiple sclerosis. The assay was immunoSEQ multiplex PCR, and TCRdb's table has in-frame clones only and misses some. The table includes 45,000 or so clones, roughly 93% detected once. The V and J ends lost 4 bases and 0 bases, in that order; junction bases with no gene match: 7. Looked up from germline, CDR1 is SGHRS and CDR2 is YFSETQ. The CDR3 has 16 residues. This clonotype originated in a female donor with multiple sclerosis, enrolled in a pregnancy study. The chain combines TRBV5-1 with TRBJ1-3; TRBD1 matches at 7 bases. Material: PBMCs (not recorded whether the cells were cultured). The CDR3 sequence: CASSPYRDSSGNTIYF. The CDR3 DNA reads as TGCGCCAGCAGCCCCTACCGGGACAGCTCTGGAAACACCATATATTTT. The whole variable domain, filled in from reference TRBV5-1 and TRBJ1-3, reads KAGVTQTPRYLIKTRGQQVTLSCSPISGHRSVSWYQQTPGQGLQFLFEYFSETQRNKGNFPGRFSGRQFSNSRSEMNVSTLELGDSALYLCASSPYRDSSGNTIYFGEGSWLTVV.